This paragraph covers one TCR beta chain sequence. This entry comes from a study of T cells expressing NK-cell markers. The CDR3 totals 14 residues. After re-calling the 5' RACE reads, TCRdb lists one entry per CDR3 protein, DNA absent. The listing records a few hundred thousand distinct CDR3 sequences. What was sequenced was blood T cells: a sorted CD56 or NKG2C T cell subset, CD4+ or CD8+ T cells, or bulk PBMC T cells (not recorded which). This chain uses TRBV12-3 or TRBV12-4 with TRBJ2-2. This TCR was recovered from a man aged 18 to 29 in good health. The CDR3 loop is CASTKIPNTGELFF.